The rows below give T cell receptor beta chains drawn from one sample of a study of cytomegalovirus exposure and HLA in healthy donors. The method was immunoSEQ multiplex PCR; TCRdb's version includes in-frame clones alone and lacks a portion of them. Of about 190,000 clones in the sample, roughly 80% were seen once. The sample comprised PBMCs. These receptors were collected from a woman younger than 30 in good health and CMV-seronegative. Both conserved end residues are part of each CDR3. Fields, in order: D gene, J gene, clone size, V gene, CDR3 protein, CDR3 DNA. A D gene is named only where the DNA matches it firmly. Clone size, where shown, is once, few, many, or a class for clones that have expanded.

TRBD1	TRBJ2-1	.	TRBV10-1	CASSENKRTGRNEQFF	TGCGCCAGCAGTGAGAACAAGCGGACAGGCCGAAATGAGCAGTTCTTC
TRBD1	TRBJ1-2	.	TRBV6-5	CASRAPGQGASGYTF	TGTGCCAGCAGGGCACCGGGACAGGGGGCTAGTGGCTACACCTTC
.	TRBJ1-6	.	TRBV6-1	CASSPIWTANSPLHF	TGTGCCAGCAGTCCCATTTGGACAGCTAATTCACCCCTCCACTTT
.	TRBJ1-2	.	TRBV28	CASTQGSNYYGYTF	TGTGCCAGCACCCAGGGGTCCAATTACTATGGCTACACCTTC
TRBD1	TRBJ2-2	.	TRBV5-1	CASSLQGVITGELFF	TGCGCCAGCAGCTTGCAGGGGGTCATAACCGGGGAGCTGTTTTTT
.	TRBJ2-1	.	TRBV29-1	CSVDGKLRGINEQFF	TGCAGCGTTGATGGGAAGCTAAGGGGAATCAATGAGCAGTTCTTC
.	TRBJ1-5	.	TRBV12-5	CASGSNRGITYSNQPQHF	TGTGCTAGTGGCTCTAATCGGGGGATAACGTATAGCAATCAGCCCCAGCATTTT
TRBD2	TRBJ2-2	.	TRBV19	CASKGRLAGGANTGELFF	TGTGCCAGTAAAGGGAGGCTAGCGGGAGGAGCGAACACCGGGGAGCTGTTTTTT
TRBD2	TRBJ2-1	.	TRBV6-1	CASKQGLAAYNEQFF	TGTGCCAGCAAGCAGGGACTAGCGGCCTACAATGAGCAGTTCTTC
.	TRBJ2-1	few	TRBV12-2	CASRALFGGWNEQFF	TGTGCAAGTCGCGCTTTATTCGGGGGTTGGAATGAGCAGTTCTTC
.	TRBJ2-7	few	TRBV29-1	CSANGRGYEQYF	TGCAGCGCAAATGGCCGGGGCTACGAGCAGTACTTC
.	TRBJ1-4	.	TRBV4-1	CASSQFNSQNEKLFF	TGCGCCAGCAGCCAATTCAACAGCCAGAATGAAAAACTGTTTTTT
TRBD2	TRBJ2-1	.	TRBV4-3	CASSHTSGRPYNEQFF	TGCGCCAGCAGCCATACTAGCGGGAGGCCCTACAATGAGCAGTTCTTC
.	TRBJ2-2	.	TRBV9	CASSVRDTPNTGELFF	TGTGCCAGCAGCGTCCGGGACACCCCGAACACCGGGGAGCTGTTTTTT
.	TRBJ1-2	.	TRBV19	CASSTAGPGVDGYTF	TGTGCCAGTAGTACAGCGGGACCTGGCGTGGATGGCTACACCTTC
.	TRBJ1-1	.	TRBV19	CASSEGQSNTEAFF	TGTGCCAGTAGTGAAGGACAGTCGAACACTGAAGCTTTCTTT
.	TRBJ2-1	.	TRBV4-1	CASSQGSGNPYNEQFF	TGCGCCAGCAGCCAAGGGTCGGGTAACCCCTACAATGAGCAGTTCTTC
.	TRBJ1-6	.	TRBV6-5	CASSSGTRSDNSPPHF	TGTGCCAGCAGTTCTGGGACAAGGAGCGATAATTCACCCCCCCACTTT
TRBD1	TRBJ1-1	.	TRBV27	CASSRQGSAEAFF	TGTGCCAGCAGTCGACAGGGTTCGGCTGAAGCTTTCTTT
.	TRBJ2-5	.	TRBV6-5	CASSRLGRGETQYF	TGTGCCAGCAGCCGCCTTGGGCGTGGGGAGACCCAGTACTTC
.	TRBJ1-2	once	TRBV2	CASSPTQGYGYTF	TGTGCCAGCAGTCCCACGCAGGGTTATGGCTACACCTTC
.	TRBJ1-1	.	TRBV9	CASSDPRGGRNTEAFF	TGTGCCAGCAGCGATCCGAGGGGGGGTCGGAACACTGAAGCTTTCTTT
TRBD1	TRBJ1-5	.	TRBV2	CASSVDHRGTGVNQPQHF	TGTGCCAGCAGTGTAGATCATCGAGGGACAGGGGTCAATCAGCCCCAGCATTTT
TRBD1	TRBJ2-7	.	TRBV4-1	CASSQDDRGGYEQYF	TGCGCCAGCAGCCAAGATGACAGGGGGGGATACGAGCAGTACTTC
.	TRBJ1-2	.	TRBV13	CASSDFGQTYGYTF	TGTGCCAGCAGCGACTTCGGACAAACCTATGGCTACACCTTC
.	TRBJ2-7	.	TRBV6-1	CASRDSAYEQYF	TGTGCCAGCAGAGACAGCGCCTACGAGCAGTACTTC
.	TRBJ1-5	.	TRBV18	CASSPGGQPQHF	TGTGCCAGCTCACCAGGAGGTCAGCCCCAGCATTTT
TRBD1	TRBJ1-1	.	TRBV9	CASSPGQGIMNTEAFF	TGTGCCTCCTCACCGGGACAGGGAATCATGAACACTGAAGCTTTCTTT
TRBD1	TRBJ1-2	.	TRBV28	CASSQDRGYGYTF	TGTGCCAGCAGCCAAGACAGGGGTTATGGCTACACCTTC
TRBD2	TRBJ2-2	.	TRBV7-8	CASTKRYGTSPPGELFF	TGTGCCAGCACCAAACGATATGGGACTAGCCCACCCGGGGAGCTGTTTTTT
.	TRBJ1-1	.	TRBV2	CASTAWQGGTEAFF	TGTGCCAGCACTGCCTGGCAGGGAGGTACTGAAGCTTTCTTT
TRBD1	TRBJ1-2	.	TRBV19	CASSTGQAYTF	TGTGCCAGTAGTACCGGACAGGCCTACACCTTC
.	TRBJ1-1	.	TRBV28	CASSLTGNTEAFF	TGTGCCAGCAGTCTTACAGGGAACACTGAAGCTTTCTTT
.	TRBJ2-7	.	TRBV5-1	CASSRLGLSSYEQYF	TGCGCCAGCAGCCGATTAGGACTTAGCTCCTACGAGCAGTACTTC
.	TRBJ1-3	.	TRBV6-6	CASSRKQDSGNTIYF	TGTGCCAGCAGCCGAAAACAGGACTCTGGAAACACCATATATTTT
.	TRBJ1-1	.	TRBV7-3	CASSLMGGTEAFF	TGTGCCAGCAGCTTAATGGGAGGGACTGAAGCTTTCTTT
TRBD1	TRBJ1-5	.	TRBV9	CASSVGTGGGQPQHF	TGTGCCAGCAGCGTAGGGACAGGGGGAGGACAGCCCCAGCATTTT
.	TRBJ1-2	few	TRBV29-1	CSVSLYGYTF	TGCAGCGTCTCCCTCTATGGCTACACCTTC
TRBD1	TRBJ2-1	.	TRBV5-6	CASSWTGGYNEQFF	TGTGCCAGCAGCTGGACAGGGGGGTACAATGAGCAGTTCTTC
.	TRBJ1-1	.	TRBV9	CASSEQTGSTEAFF	TGTGCCAGCAGCGAACAGACGGGGAGCACTGAAGCTTTCTTT
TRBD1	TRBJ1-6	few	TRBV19	CASSIDLQGTVNSPLHF	TGTGCCAGTAGTATAGACCTACAGGGGACTGTCAATTCACCCCTCCACTTT
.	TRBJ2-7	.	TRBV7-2	CASSLDQGGLSSYEQYF	TGTGCCAGCAGCTTAGATCAAGGCGGCCTATCGTCCTACGAGCAGTACTTC
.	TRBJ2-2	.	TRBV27	CASSLEALNTGELFF	TGTGCCAGCAGTTTAGAAGCCTTGAACACCGGGGAGCTGTTTTTT
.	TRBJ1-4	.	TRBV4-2	CASSQEWGGTNEKLFF	TGTGCCAGCAGCCAAGAATGGGGGGGCACTAATGAAAAACTGTTTTTT
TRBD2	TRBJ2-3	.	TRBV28	CASSSPLASGRDTQYF	TGTGCCAGCAGTTCCCCCCTGGCTAGCGGGAGAGATACGCAGTATTTT
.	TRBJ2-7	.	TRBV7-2	CASRRVEGTYEQYF	TGTGCCAGCAGGCGGGTGGAGGGGACCTACGAGCAGTACTTC
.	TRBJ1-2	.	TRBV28	CASSREDNNYGYTF	TGTGCCAGCAGTCGAGAGGACAATAACTATGGCTACACCTTC
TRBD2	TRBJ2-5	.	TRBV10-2	CASSEWAASGGYQETQYF	TGCGCCAGCAGTGAGTGGGCGGCTAGCGGGGGTTACCAAGAGACCCAGTACTTC
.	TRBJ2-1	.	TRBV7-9	CASSIRSGSNFDEQFF	TGTGCCAGCAGCATTCGTTCCGGGAGTAACTTCGATGAGCAGTTCTTC
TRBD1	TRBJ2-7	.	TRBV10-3	CAISVGQGGGYEQYF	TGTGCCATCAGTGTTGGACAGGGTGGGGGCTACGAGCAGTACTTC
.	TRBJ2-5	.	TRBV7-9	CASSREETQYF	TGTGCCAGCAGCCGTGAAGAGACCCAGTACTTC
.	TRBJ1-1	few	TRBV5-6	CASSLFRGDTEAFF	TGTGCCAGCAGCTTGTTCAGGGGAGACACTGAAGCTTTCTTT
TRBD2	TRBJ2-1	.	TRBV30	CAWSPLGLAGLYNEQFF	TGTGCCTGGAGCCCCCTCGGGCTAGCGGGGCTATACAATGAGCAGTTCTTC
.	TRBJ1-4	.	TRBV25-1	CASSEGGGGNEKLFF	TGTGCCAGCAGTGAGGGCGGGGGCGGTAATGAAAAACTGTTTTTT
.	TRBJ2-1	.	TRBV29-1	CSVDPWVGRDNEQFF	TGCAGCGTTGATCCTTGGGTCGGGAGAGACAATGAGCAGTTCTTC
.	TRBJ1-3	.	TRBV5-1	CASSLGDIPPGNTIYF	TGCGCCAGCAGCTTGGGGGACATACCTCCTGGAAACACCATATATTTT
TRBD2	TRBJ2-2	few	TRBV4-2	CASSPGGANTGELFF	TGTGCCAGCAGCCCGGGGGGGGCGAACACCGGGGAGCTGTTTTTT
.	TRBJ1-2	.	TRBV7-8	CASSLGSTGSGYTF	TGTGCCAGCAGCTTAGGCTCCACAGGGTCTGGCTACACCTTC
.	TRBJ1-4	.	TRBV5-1	CASSPWGRGDEKLFF	TGCGCCAGCAGCCCTTGGGGGAGGGGCGATGAAAAACTGTTTTTT